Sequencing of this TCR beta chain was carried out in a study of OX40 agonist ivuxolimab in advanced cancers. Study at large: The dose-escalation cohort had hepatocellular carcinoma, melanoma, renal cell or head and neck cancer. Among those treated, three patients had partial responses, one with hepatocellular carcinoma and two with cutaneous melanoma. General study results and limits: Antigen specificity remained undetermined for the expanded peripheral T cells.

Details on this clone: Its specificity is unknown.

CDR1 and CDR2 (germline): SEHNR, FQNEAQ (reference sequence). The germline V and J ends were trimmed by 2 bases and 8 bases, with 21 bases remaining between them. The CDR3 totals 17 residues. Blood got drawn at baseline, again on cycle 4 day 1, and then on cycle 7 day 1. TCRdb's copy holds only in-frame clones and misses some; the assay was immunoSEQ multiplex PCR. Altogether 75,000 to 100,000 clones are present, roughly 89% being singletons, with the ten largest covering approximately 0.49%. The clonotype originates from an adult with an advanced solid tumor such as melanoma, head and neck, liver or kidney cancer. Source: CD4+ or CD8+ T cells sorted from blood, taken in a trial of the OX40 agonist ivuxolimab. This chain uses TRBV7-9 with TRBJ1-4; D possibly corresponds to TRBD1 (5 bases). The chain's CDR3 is CASSLRQREWEGEKLFF. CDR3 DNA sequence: TGTGCCAGCAGCTTACGACAGCGGGAGTGGGAGGGGGAAAAACTGTTTTTT.